This TCR beta chain was documented in a study of cytomegalovirus exposure and HLA in healthy donors. This clone was recorded a few times. Its antigen is as yet unknown. This CDR3 region has 14 residues. The V gene lost 5 bases and the J gene lost 10 bases, with 15 bases spanning the gap. Germline CDR1 and CDR2: MNHEY and SVGAGI. 13 Jbeta primers and 60 Vbeta primers were used for the PCR. Sequenced by immunoSEQ multiplex PCR; TCRdb stores in-frame clones only, minus some. The sample contains roughly 170,000 clones, 84% of which appear only once. Study outcomes and limitations: Analysis was carried out at a later point, and it linked a missense DCLRE1C variant to TCR beta V- and J-gene trimming. In a later analysis, parvovirus B19, influenza, CMV and Epstein-Barr virus appeared linked to several top co-occurrence clusters. The study found most TCR sequences rare, yet found some public TCRs in many donors.

Despite likely unrecorded immune exposures, the donors were nominally healthy at the time of sampling. Sequencing was performed on PBMCs. The source is a man aged 25-45 years in good health and CMV-seronegative. J is TRBJ1-6 and V is TRBV6-5, with D perhaps TRBD1 (5 bases). CDR3 DNA: TGTGCCAGCAGTACTGGGGGGGGGAGCTCACCCCTCCACTTT. It encodes CASSTGGGSSPLHF.